This T cell receptor (beta chain) is from a study of shared clonotypes between healthy human individuals. This clone appeared a single time. TCRdb's table, derived via immunoSEQ multiplex PCR, lists solely in-frame clones and lacks some. The sample carries 2 million to 3 million clones, more than 80% recorded once. Source material: naive CD4+ T cells sorted from blood. The subset: CD45RA+ positively selected. The receptor's source is a man between 18 and 29 years old in good health.

The CDR3 DNA follows: TGCGCCAGCAGCCCGACCAGGGGCCTGTTTGACTACGAGCAGTACTTC. Protein sequence: CASSPTRGLFDYEQYF. The V and J genes are TRBV5-1 and TRBJ2-7, with D possibly being TRBD1 (6 bases). This CDR3 comprises 16 residues. Trimming removed 4 bases from V and 3 bases from J, with 20 bases in between. Germline-derived CDR1 and CDR2 are SGHRS and YFSETQ.